This T cell receptor (beta chain) was sequenced for a study of metastatic and nonmetastatic thyroid tumors. Thyroid surgery was preceded by no treatment in any patient. This CDR3 comprises 18 residues. The germline V gene encodes CDR1 MNHNY and CDR2 SVGAGI (reference sequence). Trimming cost V 0 bases and J 7 bases, with 22 bases left between them. Using MiXCR, TCRdb re-called clones from the PCR reads. Of some 14,000 clones detected, about a quarter appear once; the ten largest clones hold roughly 9.7%. This clone was seen ten or more times. With a much larger clone just one base away, this may be a read error.

The chain recombines TRBV6-6 with TRBJ1-5; the D gene is possibly TRBD1 (5 bases). The material sequenced was tumor tissue. The origin of this receptor is a female donor with papillary thyroid cancer or a benign thyroid nodule (not recorded which). Some clones in this sample may be carry-over from other donors' samples. CDR3 coding DNA: TGTGCCAGCAGTTACTCGTGGATAGGGGCTTCGAGCGGACAGCCCCAGCATTTT. This gives the protein CASSYSWIGASSGQPQHF.